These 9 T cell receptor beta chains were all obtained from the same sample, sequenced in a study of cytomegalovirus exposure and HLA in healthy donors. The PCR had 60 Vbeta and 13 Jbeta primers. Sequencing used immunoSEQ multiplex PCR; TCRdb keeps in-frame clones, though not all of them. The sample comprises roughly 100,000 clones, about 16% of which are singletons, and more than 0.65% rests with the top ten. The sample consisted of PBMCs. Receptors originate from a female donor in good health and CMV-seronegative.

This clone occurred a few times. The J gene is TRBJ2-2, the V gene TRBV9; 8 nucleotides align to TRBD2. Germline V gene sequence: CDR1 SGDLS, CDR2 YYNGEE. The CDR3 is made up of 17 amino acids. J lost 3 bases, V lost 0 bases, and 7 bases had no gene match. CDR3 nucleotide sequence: TGTGCCAGCAGCGTAGGGCTGAGCGGGAGTGACACCGGGGAGCTGTTTTTT. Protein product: CASSVGLSGSDTGELFF.

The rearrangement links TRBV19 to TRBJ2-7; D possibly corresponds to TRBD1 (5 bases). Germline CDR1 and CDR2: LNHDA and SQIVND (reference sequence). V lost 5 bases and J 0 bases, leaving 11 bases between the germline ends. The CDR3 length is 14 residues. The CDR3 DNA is TGTGCCAGTAGTTCCTCGACAGCCTCCTACGAGCAGTACTTC. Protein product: CASSSSTASYEQYF. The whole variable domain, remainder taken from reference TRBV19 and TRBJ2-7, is DGGITQSPKYLFRKEGQNVTLSCEQNLNHDAMYWYRQDPGQGLRLIYYSQIVNDFQKGDIAEGYSVSREKKESFPLTVTSAQKNPTAFYLCASSSSTASYEQYFGPGTRLTVT.

The CDR3: CASSLFLGGGDTQYF. As DNA, the CDR3 is TGTGCCAGCAGTTTATTCCTCGGCGGAGGGGATACGCAGTATTTT. The V gene is TRBV27, the J gene TRBJ2-3; maybe TRBD2 (6 bases). The length of the CDR3 is 15 residues. Trimming removed 1 base at V and 6 bases at J, with 14 bases between. Germline CDR1 is MNHEY and CDR2 is SMNVEV (reference sequence).

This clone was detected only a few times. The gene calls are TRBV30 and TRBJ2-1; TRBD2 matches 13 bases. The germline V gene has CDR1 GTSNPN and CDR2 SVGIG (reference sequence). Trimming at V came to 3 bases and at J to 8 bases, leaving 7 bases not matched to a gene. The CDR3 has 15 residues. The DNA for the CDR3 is TGTGCCTGGAGCTCGGGACTAGCGGGAATCGATGAGCAGTTCTTC. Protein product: CAWSSGLAGIDEQFF.

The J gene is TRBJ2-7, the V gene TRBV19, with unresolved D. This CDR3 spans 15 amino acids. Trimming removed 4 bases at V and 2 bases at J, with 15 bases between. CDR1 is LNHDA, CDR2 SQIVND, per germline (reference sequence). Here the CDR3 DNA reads TGTGCCAGTAGTAGTTCCGATTTCTCAGCCTACGAGCAGTACTTC. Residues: CASSSSDFSAYEQYF.

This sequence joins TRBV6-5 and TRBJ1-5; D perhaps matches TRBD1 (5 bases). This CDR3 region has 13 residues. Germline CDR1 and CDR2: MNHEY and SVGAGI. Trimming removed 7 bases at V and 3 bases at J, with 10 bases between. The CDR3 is CASKGQNNQPQHF. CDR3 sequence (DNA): TGTGCCAGCAAAGGACAAAACAATCAGCCCCAGCATTTT.

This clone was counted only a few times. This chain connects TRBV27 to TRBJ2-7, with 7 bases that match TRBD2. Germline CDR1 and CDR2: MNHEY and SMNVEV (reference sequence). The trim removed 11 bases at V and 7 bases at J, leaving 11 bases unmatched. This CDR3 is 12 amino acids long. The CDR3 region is CAGGLPGREQYF. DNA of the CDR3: TGTGCCGGGGGACTTCCCGGGAGGGAGCAGTACTTC.

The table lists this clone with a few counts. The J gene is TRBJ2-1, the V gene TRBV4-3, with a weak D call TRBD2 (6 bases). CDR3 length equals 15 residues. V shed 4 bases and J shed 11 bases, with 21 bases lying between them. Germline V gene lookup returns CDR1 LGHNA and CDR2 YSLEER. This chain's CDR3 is CASSPAGPAGRQQFF. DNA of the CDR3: TGCGCCAGCAGCCCTGCTGGGCCAGCGGGTCGACAGCAGTTCTTC.

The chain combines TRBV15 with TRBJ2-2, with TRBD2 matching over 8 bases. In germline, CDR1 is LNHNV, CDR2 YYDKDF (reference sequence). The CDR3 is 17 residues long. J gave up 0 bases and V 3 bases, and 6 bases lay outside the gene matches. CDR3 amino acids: CATSRPGGLSNTGELFF. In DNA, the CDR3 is TGTGCCACCAGCAGGCCGGGAGGGTTGTCGAACACCGGGGAGCTGTTTTTT.